The clone carrying this TCR beta chain has more than one count but fewer than ten. Its antigen is still unknown. The data derive from a study of early T cells in non-severe SARS-CoV-2 infection. Whole-study context: Sequencing of bulk RNA from unsorted whole blood was done, without chain pairing.

The CDR3 loop spans 17 amino acids. Per germline, CDR1 LGHDT and CDR2 YNNKEL (reference sequence). V was clipped by 4 bases and J by 7 bases, with 23 bases between them. Study outcomes and limitations: Matching with VDJdb favored anti-spike CD8 responses (missing private and CD4 specificities).

TCRdb analysed the 5' RACE reads with MiXCR anew, one entry per CDR3 protein. The sample consists of 85,000 to 120,000 distinct CDR3 sequences, about an eighth of them appearing once. The sequence came from an adult who was a healthcare worker with PCR-confirmed SARS-CoV-2 infection or an uninfected control (not recorded which). Sequenced sample: whole blood. V usage is TRBV3-1 and J usage is TRBJ2-4, with D maybe TRBD1 (6 bases). CDR3 sequence (DNA): TGTGCCAGCAGCCCAAACGCACTTCAGGGGCCACGGAACATTCAGTACTTC. Encoded protein: CASSPNALQGPRNIQYF.